The 13 T cell receptor beta chains below were found in one sample sequenced in a study of T cell repertoires in cytomegalovirus infection. TCRdb reprocessed the reads with MiXCR, giving one entry per CDR3 protein. The data contain under 350,000 distinct CDR3 sequences, more than 8% of them singletons. Sequencing used PBMCs. The receptor set was obtained from a human donor in good health (CMV status not recorded). Some clones in this sample may be carry-over from other donors' samples.

This clonotype occurred many times. The chain links TRBV7-2 to TRBJ1-2; D gene uncertain. This CDR3 has 14 residues. CDR1 and CDR2 (germline): SGHTA, FQGNSA. The V gene lost 0 bases and the J gene lost 4 bases, with 9 bases spanning the gap. The CDR3 nucleotides read TGTGCCAGCAGCTTAGCGCTGAACAGCTATGGCTACACCTTC. The encoded protein is CASSLALNSYGYTF.

The V and J genes are TRBV6-1 and TRBJ2-3, with D possibly being TRBD2 (5 bases). The CDR3 sequence is 13 residues long. Germline V gene data show CDR1 as MNHNS and CDR2 as SASEGT. Trimming took off 4 bases at V and 11 bases at J, with 16 bases between the two ends. Written as DNA, the CDR3 is TGTGCCAGCAGTGGCGCGGGTCTGTTCGGGCAGTATTTT. Amino acid sequence: CASSGAGLFGQYF.

The chain's CDR3 is CASSPTLPREDTQYF. The CDR3 nucleotides are TGTGCCAGCAGCCCGACCCTTCCTAGGGAAGATACGCAGTATTTT. The chain carries TRBV3-1 and TRBJ2-3, with no clear D. V gave up 4 bases and J gave up 5 bases, with 16 bases separating them. Germline lookup yields CDR1 LGHDT and CDR2 YNNKEL (reference sequence). This CDR3 spans 15 amino acids.

The chain is built from TRBV7-2 and TRBJ2-1; D is possibly TRBD2 (6 bases). CDR3 length equals 13 residues. In germline, CDR1 is SGHTA, CDR2 FQGNSA. The V end was cut by 2 bases, the J end by 7 bases, with 9 bases between. CDR3 in DNA: TGTGCCAGCAGCTTAAACGGGGGAAATGAGCAGTTCTTC. This translates into CASSLNGGNEQFF.

V is TRBV15 and J is TRBJ1-1; D gene unclear. In germline, CDR1 is LNHNV, CDR2 YYDKDF (reference sequence). There are 15 residues in the CDR3. V gave up 0 bases and J gave up 4 bases, with 12 bases separating them. The CDR3 coding sequence is TGTGCCACCAGCAGAGATATAGAGTTGGGCACTGAAGCTTTCTTT. This codes for CATSRDIELGTEAFF.

This clonotype was detected a few times. CDR3 region: CASSRGSTGELFF. CDR3 coding DNA: TGCGCCAGCAGCAGGGGAAGTACCGGGGAGCTGTTTTTT. J is TRBJ2-2 and V is TRBV4-1; D might be TRBD1 (5 bases). Trimming took off 5 bases at V and 5 bases at J, with 9 bases between the two ends. The CDR3 has 13 residues. Germline V lookup: CDR1 MGHRA, CDR2 YSYEKL.

There are many counts of this clonotype. The CDR3 DNA is TGTGCCTGTGCCGGGACTAATGTTCCCACCGGGGAGCTGTTTTTT. Protein product: CACAGTNVPTGELFF. The chain combines TRBV30 with TRBJ2-2, with 7 bases identical to TRBD2. Germline V gene lookup returns CDR1 GTSNPN and CDR2 SVGIG (reference sequence). After removal of 6 bases from V and 4 bases from J, the junction contained 11 bases not matched to a gene. The CDR3 is made up of 15 amino acids.

This clonotype was counted a few times. This chain joins TRBV5-1 and TRBJ1-6; tentative D call: TRBD1 (5 bases). V lost 1 base, J lost 7 bases, and 18 bases lay in between. Germline assignment: CDR1 SGHRS and CDR2 YFSETQ. The CDR3 runs 17 residues. CDR3 region: CASSLNAGGDSNSPLHF. As DNA, the CDR3 is TGCGCCAGCAGCTTGAACGCGGGAGGAGACAGCAATTCACCCCTCCACTTT.

This clonotype was observed many times. This rearrangement joins TRBV7-2 to TRBJ2-7; D is perhaps TRBD2 (5 bases). The CDR3 runs to 15 residues. The V end was cut by 5 bases, the J end by 3 bases, with 17 bases between. Germline assignment: CDR1 SGHTA and CDR2 FQGNSA. This CDR3 is CASSPARRLHYEQYF. DNA of the CDR3: TGTGCCAGCAGCCCCGCGAGGAGGCTACACTACGAGCAGTACTTC.

This clonotype was observed many times. The chain uses TRBV7-2 and TRBJ2-1, with D possibly TRBD1 on 6 matching bases. The V and J ends lost 1 base and 4 bases respectively, with 8 bases between them. The germline V gene encodes CDR1 SGHTA and CDR2 FQGNSA. CDR3 size: 14 residues. CDR3 sequence reads: CASSLGTEYNEQFF. The CDR3 coding sequence is TGTGCCAGCAGCTTAGGGACAGAATACAATGAGCAGTTCTTC.

There are many counts of this clonotype. This chain joins TRBV6-1 and TRBJ1-2; the D is unclear. Per the germline V gene, CDR1 is MNHNS and CDR2 is SASEGT. CDR3 length equals 16 residues. V shed 1 base and J shed 8 bases, with 20 bases lying between them. This CDR3 reads CASSEGNNRPPLGYTF. The CDR3 coding sequence is TGTGCCAGCAGTGAAGGAAACAACCGCCCCCCTCTGGGCTACACCTTC.

V is TRBV24-1 and J is TRBJ2-2, with a weak D call TRBD1 (6 bases). V was cut by 0 bases and J by 2 bases, with 12 bases left in between. Germline V lookup: CDR1 KGHDR, CDR2 SFDVKD. The CDR3 is 17 amino acids. CDR3 amino acids: CATSDLSADSNTGELFF. The DNA for the CDR3 is TGTGCCACCAGTGATTTGAGTGCGGACAGCAACACCGGGGAGCTGTTTTTT.

As concerns this clonotype: This sequence may be a read error, since a much larger clone differs from it by one base. The chain recombines TRBV12-3 or TRBV12-4 with TRBJ2-5, with D unresolved. The CDR3 length is 13 residues. V was pared by 7 bases and J by 1 base, with 10 bases between. The CDR3 loop reads CASTPGSQETQYF. The DNA of the CDR3 is TGTGCCAGCACCCCGGGCAGCCAAGAGACCCAGTACTTC.